Listed below are T cell receptor beta chains from one sample, sequenced in a study of T cell responses to AZD1222 COVID-19 vaccine. The repertoire was sequenced with immunoSEQ multiplex PCR; TCRdb's copy has only in-frame clones and lacks some. The table has approximately 260,000 clones, just over 90% seen once. This specimen consisted of peripheral blood, obtained on day 0 of AZD1222 vaccination. Source of these receptors: an adult in good health. Both conserved end residues are part of each CDR3. A D gene is named only where the DNA matches it firmly. Only part of the rows carry a size: once, few, many, or a class if the clone is expanded.

>.|15|TRBV19|TRBJ2-2|few
TGTGCCAGTAGTCTTGGCCTAGCCCCCGGGACGGAGCTGTTTTTT
CASSLGLAPGTELFF
>.|13|TRBV3-1/TRBV3-2|TRBJ2-2|.
TGTGCCAGCAGCCGCAGACGGACCGGGGAGCTGTTTTTT
CASSRRRTGELFF
>.|17|TRBV7-9|TRBJ1-5|once
TGTGCCAGCAGCTTAGGGGGGTACAAGACCACCAATCAGCCCCAGCATTTT
CASSLGGYKTTNQPQHF
>.|13|TRBV2|TRBJ2-1|.
TGTGCCAGCAGTGAATCCCCCTCCGGGGAGCAGTTCTTC
CASSESPSGEQFF
>.|13|TRBV5-8|TRBJ2-5|.
TGTGCCAGCAGCTTCCAGAACCAAGAGACCCAGTACTTC
CASSFQNQETQYF
>.|16|TRBV6-5|TRBJ2-7|.
TGTGCCAGCAGTTATATGGCCGGACCAAACAGGATCGAGCAGTACTTC
CASSYMAGPNRIEQYF
>.|15|TRBV28|TRBJ1-3|.
TGTGCCAGCAGTTTCGGGGGAGATCCTGGAAACACCATATATTTT
CASSFGGDPGNTIYF
>.|15|TRBV3-1/TRBV3-2|TRBJ2-3|.
TGTGCCAGCAGCCAAGAGAGGGAGATCCCGGGTACGCAGTATTTT
CASSQEREIPGTQYF
>.|14|TRBV7-9|TRBJ1-6|.
TGTGCCAGCAGCTTAGGCCAAGATAATTCACCCCTCCACTTT
CASSLGQDNSPLHF
>TRBD1|15|TRBV6-5|TRBJ2-1|.
TGTGCCAGCTCCCCCACAGGGGATTACTACAATGAGCAGTTCTTC
CASSPTGDYYNEQFF
>TRBD2|15|TRBV10-3|TRBJ2-3|.
TGTGCCATCAAACCGGGACTAGACCAACCAGATACGCAGTATTTT
CAIKPGLDQPDTQYF
>.|15|TRBV7-6|TRBJ2-2|.
TGTGCCAGCAGCCCTGGACTGGGGGGCACCGGGGAGCTGTTTTTT
CASSPGLGGTGELFF
>.|12|TRBV27|TRBJ2-7|once
TGTGCCAGCAGTTCACCAGGGTCTCCCAAGGCCTTC
CASSSPGSPKAF
>.|13|TRBV5-1|TRBJ2-1|.
TGCGCCAGCAGCTCGACTGGGGGAATGGAACAGTTCTTC
CASSSTGGMEQFF
>.|14|TRBV18|TRBJ2-1|.
TGTGCCAGCTCACGGGGGGCCTGGGGTAATGAGCAGTTCTTC
CASSRGAWGNEQFF
>.|15|TRBV28|TRBJ1-1|.
TGTGCCAGCAGTACCCCACAGGGCGCGAACACTGAAGCTTTCTTT
CASSTPQGANTEAFF
>.|16|TRBV10-1|TRBJ2-7|.
TGCGCCAGCAGTGAGAGGACAGAAACCAAGCCCTACGAGCAGTACTTC
CASSERTETKPYEQYF
>TRBD1|14|TRBV11-2|TRBJ2-7|.
TGTGCCAGCAGCACGGACAGGCTAACCTACGAGCAGTACTTC
CASSTDRLTYEQYF
>TRBD1|15|TRBV6-5|TRBJ2-7|.
TGTGCCACCCAACGAGGGGACAGAGGCCTCTCCGAGCAGTACTTC
CATQRGDRGLSEQYF
>.|13|TRBV11-2|TRBJ1-1|.
TGTGCCAGCAGCCCAGGTTTGAACACTGAAGCTTTCTTT
CASSPGLNTEAFF
>.|13|TRBV25-1|TRBJ2-7|.
TGTGCCAGCAGTGAAGGGTATTCCTACGAGCAGTACTTC
CASSEGYSYEQYF
>.|15|TRBV3-1/TRBV3-2|TRBJ1-6|.
TGTGCCAGCAGCCAGGGGGCGTCCTATAATTCACCCCTCCACTTT
CASSQGASYNSPLHF